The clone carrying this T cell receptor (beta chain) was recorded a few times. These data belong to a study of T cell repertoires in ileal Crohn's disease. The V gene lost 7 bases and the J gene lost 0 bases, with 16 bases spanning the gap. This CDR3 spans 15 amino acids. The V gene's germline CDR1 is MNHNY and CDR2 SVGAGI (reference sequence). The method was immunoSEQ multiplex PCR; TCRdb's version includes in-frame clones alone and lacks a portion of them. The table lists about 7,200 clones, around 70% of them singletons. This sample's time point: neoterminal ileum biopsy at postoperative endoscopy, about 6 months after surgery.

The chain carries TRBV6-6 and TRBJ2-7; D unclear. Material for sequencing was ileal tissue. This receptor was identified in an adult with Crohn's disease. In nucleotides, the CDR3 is TGTGCCAGCACCATACAGCCGATTAGCTCCTACGAGCAGTACTTC. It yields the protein CASTIQPISSYEQYF.